This T cell receptor (beta chain) was observed in a study of STAT5B mutations in CD4+ large granular lymphocyte leukemia. Study-wide results and limits: Data were not HLA-matched across samples.

There are 15 residues in the CDR3. The V gene lost 0 bases and the J gene lost 7 bases, with 11 bases spanning the gap. Germline lookup yields CDR1 SGHDT and CDR2 YYEEEE. TCRdb's table, derived via immunoSEQ multiplex PCR, lists solely in-frame clones and lacks some. Of 30,000 to 40,000 clones in the sample, around 85% were seen once. A note on this clone: Its target is not known.

The TCR was taken from a human donor in good health. The sequencing input was CD4+ T cells from blood buffy coats. The chain joins TRBV5-6 to TRBJ1-6, with D tentatively TRBD1 (6 bases). The CDR3 DNA reads TGTGCCAGCAGCTTGGGAGGGGGTGTGAATTCACCCCTCCACTTT. Its translation is CASSLGGGVNSPLHF.